Listed below are T cell receptor beta chains from one sample, sequenced in a study of T cells in Graves' hyperthyroidism and ophthalmopathy. Via MiXCR, TCRdb re-called the multiplex PCR reads, giving one row per CDR3 protein. The sample comprises roughly 800,000 distinct CDR3 sequences, 38% of which are singletons, and 8% to 9% rests with the top ten. Sequences were obtained from blood. These receptors were taken from a man in his late teens or twenties with Graves' hyperthyroidism. CDR3s leave out the opening cysteine and the closing phenylalanine or tryptophan. Each record gives: V gene, J gene, D gene, CDR3 protein. The D gene is left open where the match is weak.

TRBV9,TRBJ2-3,NA,ASSVAPLPSDTQY
TRBV7-9,TRBJ1-5,TRBD1,ASSLPSTGEDQPQH
TRBV10-3,TRBJ2-7,NA,AISETGREQY
TRBV7-2,TRBJ2-6,NA,ASSPRGLISGANVLT
TRBV7-9,TRBJ1-4,NA,ASSQASTGRATNEKLF
TRBV25-1,TRBJ2-6,NA,ASSEWANVLT
TRBV29-1,TRBJ2-5,NA,SVMTDRETQY
TRBV29-1,TRBJ1-2,NA,SLVLGAHGYT
TRBV2,TRBJ1-5,NA,TSSTGTGDNQPQH
TRBV24-1,TRBJ1-5,NA,ASSQEPPSQPQH
TRBV2,TRBJ1-2,NA,ASPYGYT
TRBV19,TRBJ1-1,NA,ASSIVRGADEAF
TRBV2,TRBJ2-7,NA,ASSASRGGEQY
TRBV20-1,TRBJ1-2,TRBD1,SALQGANGYT
TRBV11-1,TRBJ2-7,TRBD1,ASSDYRGRSYEQY
TRBV29-1,TRBJ2-2,NA,SVDGGRNTGELF
TRBV6-1,TRBJ2-5,NA,AISLSAETQY
TRBV29-1,TRBJ2-5,NA,SVLGRSGETQY
TRBV20-1,TRBJ1-1,TRBD1,SARLPGTANTEAF
TRBV7-2,TRBJ2-2,NA,ASSFHDRRNTGELF
TRBV20-1,TRBJ1-4,NA,SASKVLNEKLF
TRBV29-1,TRBJ1-1,NA,SASLNTEAF
TRBV6-1,TRBJ2-7,NA,ASTFDPAYEQY
TRBV7-2,TRBJ2-7,TRBD1,ASSRPPGGYEQY
TRBV2,TRBJ2-5,TRBD2,ASSAGLAGETQY